The table lists the clone carrying this TCR beta chain with many counts. Its specificity is not known. This sample is part of a study of T cells in Graves' hyperthyroidism and ophthalmopathy. Turning to the study itself: The authors collected peripheral blood at initial diagnosis, before any treatment.

Pregnant or lactating patients were excluded, as were those with uncontrolled infection or other autoimmune disease. Clinical symptoms, serum thyroxine and TRAb, thyroid ultrasound and orbital computed tomography were used for the diagnoses. It was RNA transcripts that yielded the amplified TCR beta CDR3 regions. First-round RT-PCR targeting the TCR CDR3 was performed with the HTBI primer set. TCRdb used MiXCR to reprocess the multiplex PCR reads, holding one entry per CDR3 protein. The sample has over 450,000 distinct CDR3 sequences; approximately 14% are singletons. This CDR3 region has 14 residues. V was pared by 0 bases and J by 1 base, with 8 bases between. Germline CDR1 DFQATT, CDR2 SNEGSKA (reference sequence). Broader study findings: Within blood appeared most thyroid clonotypes that had expanded above 0.001.

This sequence originates from a woman younger than 30 with Graves' hyperthyroidism. The specimen sequenced was blood. The chain couples TRBV20-1 to TRBJ2-3, with D uncertain. Here the CDR3 DNA reads TGCAGTGCTAGAGATCGTCACGGCACAGATACGCAGTATTTT. This encodes CSARDRHGTDTQYF.